Listed here are 20 T cell receptor beta chains from one sample, sequenced in a study of blood T cell repertoires in COVID-19. Profiled with immunoSEQ multiplex PCR; TCRdb holds only in-frame clones, not every one. The sample includes about 280,000 clones, approximately 85% of them seen just once. Sequenced input: peripheral blood. Receptors originate from a man aged 50 to 59 with active or convalescent COVID-19.

Written as DNA, the CDR3 is TGCGCCAGCAGCCATGACAGGGGGAGCTCCTACAATGAGCAGTTCTTC. Protein product: CASSHDRGSSYNEQFF. V gene TRBV4-1 combines with J gene TRBJ2-1; 9 nucleotides match TRBD1. This CDR3 spans 16 amino acids. V was clipped by 3 bases and J by 0 bases; unmatched bases: 3. Germline CDR1 is MGHRA and CDR2 is YSYEKL.

The chain joins TRBV19 to TRBJ2-2; 8 bases fit TRBD2. CDR1 and CDR2 (germline): LNHDA, SQIVND (reference sequence). This CDR3 spans 15 amino acids. V dropped 7 bases and J dropped 3; count of bases not matched to a gene: 7. The CDR3 bases are TGTGCCAGTACCTTACTAGCGGAATACACCGGGGAGCTGTTTTTT. Translating it yields CASTLLAEYTGELFF.

This sequence joins TRBV5-1 and TRBJ1-1, with TRBD1 matching over 7 bases. The CDR3 runs to 13 residues. The V segment lost 8 bases and the J segment 5 bases; nucleotides outside the gene matches: 9. From germline, CDR1 is SGHRS and CDR2 YFSETQ. CDR3 loop: CASSPGQITEAFF. The CDR3 DNA sequence: TGCGCCAGTTCTCCGGGACAGATTACTGAAGCTTTCTTT. The whole variable domain, filled in from reference TRBV5-1 and TRBJ1-1, reads KAGVTQTPRYLIKTRGQQVTLSCSPISGHRSVSWYQQTPGQGLQFLFEYFSETQRNKGNFPGRFSGRQFSNSRSEMNVSTLELGDSALYLCASSPGQITEAFFGQGTRLTVV.

V gene TRBV28 combines with J gene TRBJ2-7; no reliable D call. The CDR3 extends over 13 amino acids. Germline V gene data show CDR1 as MDHEN and CDR2 as SYDVKM. Deletions cut 3 bases from V and 0 bases from J, with 6 bases between. CDR3 in amino acids: CASSFHGSYEQYF. The CDR3 DNA reads as TGTGCCAGCAGTTTCCACGGCTCCTACGAGCAGTACTTC.

The gene calls are TRBV20-1 and TRBJ2-7; no clear D gene. CDR3 length equals 12 residues. CDR1 is DFQATT and CDR2 is SNEGSKA in the germline V gene (reference sequence). V lost 3 bases and J lost 2, with 8 bases in between. In DNA, the CDR3 is TGCAGTGCTAGTAACTCAACCTACGAGCAGTACTTC. Its translation is CSASNSTYEQYF.

This sequence joins TRBV5-6 and TRBJ1-5; 8 bases agree with TRBD1. The CDR3 is 16 amino acids. The V gene end was trimmed by 3 bases and the J gene end by 2 bases; junction bases not matched to a gene: 7. CDR1 is SGHDT and CDR2 is YYEEEE in the germline V gene. CDR3 residues: CASSYTGGRRNQPQHF. The CDR3 DNA sequence: TGTGCCAGCAGCTATACAGGGGGAAGACGCAATCAGCCCCAGCATTTT.

The rearrangement links TRBV6-2 or TRBV6-3 to TRBJ2-2; 11 bases align to TRBD2. Germline CDR1 and CDR2: MNHEY and SVGEGT. The CDR3 consists of 18 residues. Trimming took 4 bases from V and 6 from J; bases not matched to a gene: 13. This CDR3 is CASSLGGLAGPRAGELFF. CDR3 DNA sequence: TGTGCCAGCAGTTTAGGCGGACTAGCGGGCCCGCGGGCCGGGGAGCTGTTTTTT.

The chain combines TRBV6-6 with TRBJ2-7; 11 bases are a match to TRBD2. Germline V CDR1 and CDR2: MNHNY, SVGAGI (reference sequence). The CDR3 runs 13 residues. J was trimmed by 6 bases and V by 6 bases; bases with no gene match: 4. CDR3 sequence (DNA): TGTGCCAGCAGCCCCCTAGCGGGAGGCGAGCAGTACTTC. This sequence encodes CASSPLAGGEQYF.

The chain links TRBV19 to TRBJ1-2; D is unresolved. With 5 bases removed from V and 3 bases from J, the gap between germline ends came to 10 bases. This CDR3 has 13 amino acids. Germline V CDR1 and CDR2: LNHDA, SQIVND (reference sequence). DNA of the CDR3: TGTGCCAGTAGTCCCCCGAGGGACTATGGCTACACCTTC. Its translation is CASSPPRDYGYTF.

The V and J genes are TRBV7-8 and TRBJ2-1, with TRBD2 matching over 10 bases. The CDR3 runs 15 residues. The junction had 12 bases not matched to a gene; V was cut back by 8 bases and J by 8 bases. Germline CDR1 and CDR2: SGHVS and FQNEAQ. Here the CDR3 reads CASFRASGRVDEQFF. DNA for the CDR3: TGTGCCAGCTTCCGGGCTAGCGGGAGAGTCGATGAGCAGTTCTTC.

The chain employs TRBV3-1 (or the pseudogene TRBV3-2) and TRBJ2-7, with TRBD1 as a possible D gene (6 bases). The CDR3 has 14 residues. Trimming took 4 bases from V and 1 from J, leaving 11 bases between them. Germline values: CDR1 LGHDT, CDR2 YNNKEL (reference sequence). CDR3 bases: TGTGCCAGCAGCCGATCGACAGGTTCCTACGAGCAGTACTTC. It yields the protein CASSRSTGSYEQYF.

V usage is TRBV2 and J usage is TRBJ1-1; possible D gene TRBD1, 5 bases. Between the trimmed V and J ends, which lost 1 base and 10 bases, there was a span of 22 bases. The germline V gene has CDR1 SNHLY and CDR2 FYNNEI. The CDR3 has 16 residues. The CDR3: CASSEGGIGRGGSAFF. In nucleotides, the CDR3 is TGTGCCAGCAGTGAAGGAGGGATCGGGAGGGGAGGTTCAGCTTTCTTT.

The gene calls are TRBV18 and TRBJ2-5; 7 bases agree with TRBD1. Trimming removed 3 bases from V and 1 base from J; junction bases left unmatched: 2. CDR1 KGHSH and CDR2 LQKENI come from the germline V gene. The CDR3 runs to 14 residues. The CDR3 here is CASSPGQVQETQYF. The CDR3 nucleotides are TGTGCCAGCTCACCTGGACAGGTCCAAGAGACCCAGTACTTC.

This chain joins TRBV25-1 and TRBJ1-1; TRBD1 might be the D (5 bases). V dropped 1 base and J dropped 3 bases, with 9 bases sitting between them. Germline lookup yields CDR1 MGHDK and CDR2 SYGVNS. The CDR3 consists of 14 residues. CDR3 nucleotides: TGTGCCAGCAGTGAATCTGGGGGGTACACTGAAGCTTTCTTT. Protein sequence: CASSESGGYTEAFF.

The sample holds one count of this clone. This chain links TRBV7-2 with TRBJ2-3; TRBD1 agrees at 10 bases. The CDR3 is 15 amino acids. CDR1 is SGHTA, CDR2 FQGNSA, per germline. The J segment lost 6 bases and the V segment lost 5 bases, leaving 8 bases of the junction unmatched. Here the CDR3 DNA reads TGTGCCAGCAGCCCGCGGACAGGGGGGTCCGATACGCAGTATTTT. Translating gives CASSPRTGGSDTQYF. The complete variable domain, with remaining parts taken from reference TRBV7-2 and TRBJ2-3, reads GAGVSQSPSNKVTEKGKDVELRCDPISGHTALYWYRQSLGQGLEFLIYFQGNSAPDKSGLPSDRFSAERTGGSVSTLTIQRTQQEDSAVYLCASSPRTGGSDTQYFGPGTRLTVL.

The genes are TRBV5-1 and TRBJ2-2; perhaps TRBD2 as D (6 bases). The germline V and J ends were trimmed by 4 bases and 1 base, with 14 bases remaining between them. CDR3 size: 16 residues. Germline V gene data show CDR1 as SGHRS and CDR2 as YFSETQ. The CDR3 nucleotides are TGCGCCAGCAGCACGCTATCCGGGGGGAACACCGGGGAGCTGTTTTTT. As protein: CASSTLSGGNTGELFF.

This chain joins TRBV7-9 and TRBJ1-5; D is undetermined. Looked up from germline, CDR1 is SEHNR and CDR2 is FQNEAQ (reference sequence). This CDR3 contains 15 residues. V was trimmed by 1 base and J by 3 bases, leaving 10 bases between them. The CDR3 sequence: CASSLGTGVNQPQHF. Written as DNA, the CDR3 is TGTGCCAGCAGCTTAGGGACGGGAGTCAATCAGCCCCAGCATTTT.

The rearrangement links TRBV30 to TRBJ1-2; tentatively, D is TRBD1 (5 bases). Germline V gene data show CDR1 as GTSNPN and CDR2 as SVGIG (reference sequence). The CDR3 extends over 14 amino acids. Trimming pared 0 bases from V and 9 bases from J, leaving 17 bases between. The CDR3 spells CAWSVAGLIDSYTF. CDR3 bases: TGTGCCTGGAGTGTTGCAGGGCTGATAGATAGCTACACCTTC.

The sample holds one count of this clone. This chain uses TRBV5-1 with TRBJ2-3; 8 bases are a match to TRBD2. This CDR3 has 14 amino acids. Germline assignment: CDR1 SGHRS and CDR2 YFSETQ. The trim removed 0 bases at V and 6 bases at J, leaving 3 bases unmatched. CDR3 region: CASSLGAGEDTQYF. The CDR3 DNA reads as TGCGCCAGCAGCTTGGGAGCGGGGGAGGATACGCAGTATTTT. The whole variable domain, filled in from reference TRBV5-1 and TRBJ2-3, reads KAGVTQTPRYLIKTRGQQVTLSCSPISGHRSVSWYQQTPGQGLQFLFEYFSETQRNKGNFPGRFSGRQFSNSRSEMNVSTLELGDSALYLCASSLGAGEDTQYFGPGTRLTVL.

The V call is TRBV5-6, the J call TRBJ1-3, with 7 bases that match TRBD1. Per the germline V gene, CDR1 is SGHDT and CDR2 is YYEEEE. The CDR3 consists of 17 residues. Losses at the gene ends were 0 bases for V and 0 bases for J; bases not matched to a gene: 6. The CDR3 DNA follows: TGTGCCAGCAGCTTGGTGTCAGGGGGGCTCTCTGGAAACACCATATATTTT. Amino acid sequence: CASSLVSGGLSGNTIYF.